Listed below are T cell receptor beta chains from one sample, sequenced in a study of shared clonotypes between healthy human individuals. TCRdb's table, derived via immunoSEQ multiplex PCR, lists solely in-frame clones and lacks some. Here the sample spans around 2.1 million clones, around 95% being singletons. Sequenced: naive CD4+ T cells sorted from blood. These receptors were obtained from a man aged 18-30 years in good health. Each CDR3 is given with its conserved first and last residue. Fields, in order: CDR3 protein, CDR3 DNA, CDR3 length, J gene, D gene, clone size, V gene. A D gene is named only where the DNA matches it firmly. Clone size, where shown, is once, few, many, or a class for clones that have expanded.

CDR3 protein: CATSMGGGSVFF; CDR3 DNA: TGTGCCACCAGCATGGGTGGAGGGTCGGTGTTTTTT; CDR3 length: 12; J gene: TRBJ1-4; D gene: .; clone size: .; V gene: TRBV15
CDR3 protein: CAWSVLGGTGELFF; CDR3 DNA: TGTGCCTGGAGTGTGCTGGGGGGCACCGGGGAGCTGTTTTTT; CDR3 length: 14; J gene: TRBJ2-2; D gene: .; clone size: .; V gene: TRBV30
CDR3 protein: CASSGSGRAYNEQFF; CDR3 DNA: TGTGCCAGCAGCGGTAGCGGGAGGGCCTACAATGAGCAGTTCTTC; CDR3 length: 15; J gene: TRBJ2-1; D gene: TRBD2; clone size: .; V gene: TRBV7-2
CDR3 protein: CSVPFASDWNYGYTF; CDR3 DNA: TGCAGCGTTCCCTTCGCGTCCGATTGGAACTATGGCTACACCTTC; CDR3 length: 15; J gene: TRBJ1-2; D gene: .; clone size: once; V gene: TRBV29-1
CDR3 protein: CASSLVGGAQETQYF; CDR3 DNA: TGTGCCAGCAGCTTAGTCGGGGGGGCCCAAGAGACCCAGTACTTC; CDR3 length: 15; J gene: TRBJ2-5; D gene: TRBD2; clone size: .; V gene: TRBV11-2
CDR3 protein: CSVGLGSGFGEKLFF; CDR3 DNA: TGCAGCGTCGGACTGGGCAGTGGGTTTGGTGAAAAACTGTTTTTT; CDR3 length: 15; J gene: TRBJ1-4; D gene: .; clone size: .; V gene: TRBV29-1
CDR3 protein: CASSTRQGPQETQYF; CDR3 DNA: TGTGCCAGCAGTACTCGACAGGGCCCGCAAGAGACCCAGTACTTC; CDR3 length: 15; J gene: TRBJ2-5; D gene: TRBD1; clone size: .; V gene: TRBV6-1
CDR3 protein: CASSLDGASNQPQHF; CDR3 DNA: TGTGCCAGCAGCTTAGATGGGGCAAGCAATCAGCCCCAGCATTTT; CDR3 length: 15; J gene: TRBJ1-5; D gene: .; clone size: .; V gene: TRBV7-9
CDR3 protein: CASSGGLGELTLHF; CDR3 DNA: TGTGCCAGCAGCGGGGGGTTGGGAGAATTAACCCTCCACTTT; CDR3 length: 14; J gene: TRBJ1-6; D gene: .; clone size: .; V gene: TRBV9
CDR3 protein: CASSAPGEKLFF; CDR3 DNA: TGTGCCAGCAGCGCCCCTGGGGAAAAACTGTTTTTT; CDR3 length: 12; J gene: TRBJ1-4; D gene: .; clone size: .; V gene: TRBV6-6
CDR3 protein: CASSWGQYNEQFF; CDR3 DNA: TGTGCCAGCAGCTGGGGACAATACAATGAGCAGTTCTTC; CDR3 length: 13; J gene: TRBJ2-1; D gene: .; clone size: .; V gene: TRBV5-6
CDR3 protein: CASSVGGDQPQHF; CDR3 DNA: TGTGCCAGTTCCGTTGGGGGGGATCAGCCCCAGCATTTT; CDR3 length: 13; J gene: TRBJ1-5; D gene: .; clone size: .; V gene: TRBV27
CDR3 protein: CASRRGRQPYNEQFF; CDR3 DNA: TGTGCCAGCAGACGAGGGCGACAACCCTACAATGAGCAGTTCTTC; CDR3 length: 15; J gene: TRBJ2-1; D gene: .; clone size: .; V gene: TRBV7-2
CDR3 protein: CASTLNPRGLSDTQYF; CDR3 DNA: TGCGCCAGCACCCTGAACCCCCGGGGACTCTCAGATACGCAGTATTTT; CDR3 length: 16; J gene: TRBJ2-3; D gene: .; clone size: .; V gene: TRBV5-1
CDR3 protein: CALGQGGNQPQHF; CDR3 DNA: TGTGCTCTTGGACAGGGAGGTAATCAGCCCCAGCATTTT; CDR3 length: 13; J gene: TRBJ1-5; D gene: TRBD1; clone size: .; V gene: TRBV2
CDR3 protein: CASTPRLVRDQETQYF; CDR3 DNA: TGTGCCAGCACCCCTCGACTGGTGAGAGACCAAGAGACCCAGTACTTC; CDR3 length: 16; J gene: TRBJ2-5; D gene: .; clone size: .; V gene: TRBV6-6
CDR3 protein: CASSPGDGLEKLFF; CDR3 DNA: TGCGCCAGCAGTCCAGGGGATGGGTTGGAAAAACTGTTTTTT; CDR3 length: 14; J gene: TRBJ1-4; D gene: .; clone size: .; V gene: TRBV5-1
CDR3 protein: CASSPPGQGGTGELFF; CDR3 DNA: TGTGCCAGCAGTCCTCCGGGACAGGGAGGCACCGGGGAGCTGTTTTTT; CDR3 length: 16; J gene: TRBJ2-2; D gene: TRBD1; clone size: .; V gene: TRBV2
CDR3 protein: CASSPRQGLPNSPLHF; CDR3 DNA: TGTGCCAGCAGTCCTAGGCAAGGGCTCCCAAATTCACCCCTCCACTTT; CDR3 length: 16; J gene: TRBJ1-6; D gene: .; clone size: .; V gene: TRBV27
CDR3 protein: CASTTGGAGKQYF; CDR3 DNA: TGTGCCAGCACCACAGGGGGCGCGGGCAAGCAGTACTTC; CDR3 length: 13; J gene: TRBJ2-7; D gene: TRBD1; clone size: .; V gene: TRBV28
CDR3 protein: CAWSVRSGGATDTQYF; CDR3 DNA: TGTGCCTGGAGTGTACGTAGCGGGGGGGCCACAGATACGCAGTATTTT; CDR3 length: 16; J gene: TRBJ2-3; D gene: TRBD2; clone size: .; V gene: TRBV30
CDR3 protein: CASPSKIIRTEKLFF; CDR3 DNA: TGTGCCAGCCCCTCGAAAATCATACGGACTGAAAAACTGTTTTTT; CDR3 length: 15; J gene: TRBJ1-4; D gene: .; clone size: .; V gene: TRBV27
CDR3 protein: CASSATSGRETQYF; CDR3 DNA: TGTGCCAGCAGCGCAACTAGCGGGAGAGAGACCCAGTACTTC; CDR3 length: 14; J gene: TRBJ2-5; D gene: TRBD2; clone size: .; V gene: TRBV9
CDR3 protein: CASSSFARDRGSGNTIYF; CDR3 DNA: TGTGCCAGCAGCTCATTCGCCCGGGACAGGGGCTCTGGAAACACCATATATTTT; CDR3 length: 18; J gene: TRBJ1-3; D gene: TRBD1; clone size: once; V gene: TRBV14
CDR3 protein: CASSTGTVVDTQYF; CDR3 DNA: TGTGCCAGCAGCACGGGGACAGTAGTAGATACGCAGTATTTT; CDR3 length: 14; J gene: TRBJ2-3; D gene: TRBD1; clone size: once; V gene: TRBV5-4
CDR3 protein: CASSESGMGTIDGYTF; CDR3 DNA: TGTGCCAGCAGTGAAAGCGGGATGGGGACAATCGATGGCTACACCTTC; CDR3 length: 16; J gene: TRBJ1-2; D gene: .; clone size: .; V gene: TRBV6-1
CDR3 protein: CASSLGQAVTQETQYF; CDR3 DNA: TGTGCCAGCAGCTTGGGACAGGCGGTGACACAAGAGACCCAGTACTTC; CDR3 length: 16; J gene: TRBJ2-5; D gene: TRBD1; clone size: .; V gene: TRBV7-9
CDR3 protein: CASVIGRGYEQYF; CDR3 DNA: TGCGCCAGCGTTATCGGCAGGGGATACGAGCAGTACTTC; CDR3 length: 13; J gene: TRBJ2-7; D gene: .; clone size: .; V gene: TRBV10-2
CDR3 protein: CASSFGQGYNEQFF; CDR3 DNA: TGTGCCAGCAGTTTTGGACAGGGGTACAATGAGCAGTTCTTC; CDR3 length: 14; J gene: TRBJ2-1; D gene: TRBD1; clone size: .; V gene: TRBV28
CDR3 protein: CASSTQGESYGYTF; CDR3 DNA: TGTGCCAGCAGTACACAGGGTGAGTCCTATGGCTACACCTTC; CDR3 length: 14; J gene: TRBJ1-2; D gene: .; clone size: once; V gene: TRBV2
CDR3 protein: CASSQERGGRAPDTQYF; CDR3 DNA: TGCGCCAGCAGCCAAGAGCGCGGCGGGAGGGCCCCAGATACGCAGTATTTT; CDR3 length: 17; J gene: TRBJ2-3; D gene: TRBD2; clone size: .; V gene: TRBV4-1
CDR3 protein: CASSYSSNTGELFF; CDR3 DNA: TGTGCCAGCAGTTACTCCTCCAACACCGGGGAGCTGTTTTTT; CDR3 length: 14; J gene: TRBJ2-2; D gene: .; clone size: .; V gene: TRBV6-5
CDR3 protein: CASSLGTGKADQPQHF; CDR3 DNA: TGTGCCAGCAGCTTAGGGACAGGCAAAGCCGATCAGCCCCAGCATTTT; CDR3 length: 16; J gene: TRBJ1-5; D gene: TRBD1; clone size: .; V gene: TRBV11-2
CDR3 protein: CASSIARATSGNSYEQYF; CDR3 DNA: TGTGCCAGTAGTATAGCAAGGGCGACTAGCGGGAACTCCTACGAGCAGTACTTC; CDR3 length: 18; J gene: TRBJ2-7; D gene: TRBD2; clone size: .; V gene: TRBV19
CDR3 protein: CASSLLGTEEQYF; CDR3 DNA: TGTGCCAGCAGTTTACTGGGGACAGAGGAGCAGTACTTC; CDR3 length: 13; J gene: TRBJ2-7; D gene: TRBD1; clone size: .; V gene: TRBV28
CDR3 protein: CASSLGGVGTDTQYF; CDR3 DNA: TGTGCCAGCAGCTTGGGTGGCGTTGGGACAGATACGCAGTATTTT; CDR3 length: 15; J gene: TRBJ2-3; D gene: .; clone size: .; V gene: TRBV5-4
CDR3 protein: CASRVVGASSYNEQFF; CDR3 DNA: TGTGCCAGCAGAGTGGTTGGGGCTAGCTCCTACAATGAGCAGTTCTTC; CDR3 length: 16; J gene: TRBJ2-1; D gene: .; clone size: .; V gene: TRBV7-3